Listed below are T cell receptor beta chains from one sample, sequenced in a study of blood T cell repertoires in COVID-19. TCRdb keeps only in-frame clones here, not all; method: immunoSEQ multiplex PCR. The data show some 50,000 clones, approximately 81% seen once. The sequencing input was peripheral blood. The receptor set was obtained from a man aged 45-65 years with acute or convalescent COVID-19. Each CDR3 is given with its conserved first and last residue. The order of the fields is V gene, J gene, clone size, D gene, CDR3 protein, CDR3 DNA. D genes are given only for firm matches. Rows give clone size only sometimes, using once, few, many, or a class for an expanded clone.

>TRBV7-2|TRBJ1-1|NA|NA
CASSLNGNTEAFF
TGTGCCAGCAGCCTAAACGGGAACACTGAAGCTTTCTTT
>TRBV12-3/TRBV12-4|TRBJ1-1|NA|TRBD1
CASTLTGLVEAFF
TGTGCCAGCACTCTGACAGGGCTCGTGGAAGCTTTCTTT
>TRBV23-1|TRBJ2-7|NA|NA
CASSQVVKGQSTLQGSYEQYF
TGCGCCAGCAGTCAAGTAGTCAAGGGACAATCCACCCTCCAGGGCTCCTACGAGCAGTACTTC
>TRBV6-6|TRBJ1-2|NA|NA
CASSYLETNGGGYTF
TGTGCCAGCAGTTACCTAGAAACAAACGGAGGGGGCTACACCTTC
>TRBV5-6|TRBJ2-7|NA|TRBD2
CASSFREGYEQYF
TGTGCCAGCAGCTTCAGGGAGGGTTACGAGCAGTACTTC
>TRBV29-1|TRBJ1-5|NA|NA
CSVVITGSNQPQHF
TGCAGCGTTGTAATCACAGGTAGCAATCAGCCCCAGCATTTT
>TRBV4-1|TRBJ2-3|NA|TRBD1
CATRDRNTDTQYF
TGCGCCACCCGGGACAGAAATACAGATACGCAGTATTTT
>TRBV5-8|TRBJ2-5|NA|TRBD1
CASSLLKSRGLGQETQYF
TGTGCCAGCAGCTTGCTCAAAAGCAGGGGGCTGGGGCAAGAGACCCAGTACTTC
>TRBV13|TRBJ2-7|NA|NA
CASSLHRLYEQYF
TGTGCCAGCAGCTTACACAGGCTCTACGAGCAGTACTTC
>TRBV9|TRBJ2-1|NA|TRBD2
CASSVAASGYNEQFF
TGTGCCAGCAGCGTAGCGGCTAGCGGTTACAATGAGCAGTTCTTC
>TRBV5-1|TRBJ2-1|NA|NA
CASRVGPGRYNEQFF
TGCGCCAGCAGAGTCGGACCAGGGAGGTACAATGAGCAGTTCTTC
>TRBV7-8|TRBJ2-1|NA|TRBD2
CASSLAGASPNEQFF
TGTGCCAGCTCCTTAGCGGGAGCTTCTCCAAATGAGCAGTTCTTC
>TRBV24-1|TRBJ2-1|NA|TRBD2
CATSDLGEGLGDEQFF
TGTGCCACCAGTGATTTGGGGGAGGGCCTTGGGGATGAGCAGTTCTTC
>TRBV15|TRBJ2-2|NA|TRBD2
CATSKRGNTGELFF
TGTGCCACCAGCAAGCGGGGGAACACCGGGGAGCTGTTTTTT
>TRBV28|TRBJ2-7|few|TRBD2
CASSLGGLAGGEQYF
TGTGCCAGCAGTTTAGGGGGTCTAGCGGGAGGCGAGCAGTACTTC
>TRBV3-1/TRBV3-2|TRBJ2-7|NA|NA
CASSHLGAGISYEQYF
TGTGCCAGCAGCCACCTAGGGGCAGGGATTTCCTACGAGCAGTACTTC
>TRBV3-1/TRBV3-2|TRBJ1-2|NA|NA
CASSLSRSLYGYTF
TGTGCCAGCAGCCTAAGTCGGTCTCTCTATGGCTACACCTTC
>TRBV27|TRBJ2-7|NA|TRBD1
CASTGRKGASYEQYF
TGTGCCAGCACCGGGCGGAAGGGGGCATCCTACGAGCAGTACTTC
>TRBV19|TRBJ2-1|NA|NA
CASSMTNRGNEQFF
TGTGCCAGTAGTATGACCAATCGGGGGAATGAGCAGTTCTTC
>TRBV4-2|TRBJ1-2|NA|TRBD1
CASSQGDRGPFGDGYTF
TGTGCCAGCAGCCAAGGAGACAGGGGGCCATTTGGGGACGGCTACACCTTC
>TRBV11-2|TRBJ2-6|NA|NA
CASPTPGSGANVLTF
TGTGCCAGCCCCACTCCGGGCTCTGGGGCCAACGTCCTGACTTTC
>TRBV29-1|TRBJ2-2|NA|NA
CSVGPSGAVTGELFF
TGCAGCGTTGGGCCCTCTGGGGCAGTCACCGGGGAGCTGTTTTTT
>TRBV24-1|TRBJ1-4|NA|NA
CATSDGGSNEKLFF
TGTGCCACCAGTGATGGAGGGTCTAATGAAAAACTGTTTTTT
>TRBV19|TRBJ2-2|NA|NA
CASRRSAGELFF
TGTGCCAGTAGGAGGTCCGCCGGGGAGCTGTTTTTT
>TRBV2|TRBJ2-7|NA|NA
CATQTWTYEQYF
TGTGCCACGCAGACTTGGACCTACGAGCAGTACTTC
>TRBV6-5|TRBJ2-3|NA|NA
CASRKGAESTDTQYF
TGTGCCAGCAGGAAGGGAGCGGAGAGCACAGATACGCAGTATTTT
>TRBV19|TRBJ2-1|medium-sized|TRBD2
CASSPGLAVFNEQFF
TGTGCCAGTAGTCCCGGACTAGCGGTTTTCAATGAGCAGTTCTTC
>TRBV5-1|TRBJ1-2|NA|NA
CASRLVTGPDNYGYTF
TGCGCCAGCAGACTCGTCACAGGACCCGATAACTATGGCTACACCTTC
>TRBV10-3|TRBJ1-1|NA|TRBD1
CAIRNRGMNTEAFF
TGTGCCATCAGGAACAGGGGAATGAACACTGAAGCTTTCTTT
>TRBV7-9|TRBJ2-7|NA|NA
CASSLVGETYEQYF
TGTGCCAGCAGCTTAGTCGGGGAAACCTACGAGCAGTACTTC
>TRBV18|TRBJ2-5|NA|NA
CASSPRQAWGTQYF
TGTGCCAGCTCACCAAGACAGGCCTGGGGGACCCAGTACTTC
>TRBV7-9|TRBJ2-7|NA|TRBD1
CASSLLGTGDEQYF
TGTGCCAGCAGCTTACTAGGGACAGGGGACGAGCAGTACTTC
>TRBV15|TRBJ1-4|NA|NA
CATSNSIATNEKLFF
TGTGCCACCAGCAATAGCATTGCAACTAATGAAAAACTGTTTTTT
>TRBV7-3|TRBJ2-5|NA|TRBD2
CASSLFRTSGQETQYF
TGTGCCAGCAGCTTATTCCGGACTAGCGGGCAAGAGACCCAGTACTTC
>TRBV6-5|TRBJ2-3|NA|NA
CASSWTDRSTDTQYF
TGTGCCAGCAGTTGGACGGACAGAAGCACAGATACGCAGTATTTT
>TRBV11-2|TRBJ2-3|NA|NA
CASSLGSGVWGPDTQYF
TGTGCCAGCAGCCTAGGGAGTGGGGTATGGGGGCCAGATACGCAGTATTTT
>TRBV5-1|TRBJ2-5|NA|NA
CASSRGIQETQYF
TGCGCCAGCAGCCGAGGGATACAAGAGACCCAGTACTTC
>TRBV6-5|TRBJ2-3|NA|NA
CATHVPGTDTQYF
TGTGCCACTCACGTCCCGGGGACAGATACGCAGTATTTT
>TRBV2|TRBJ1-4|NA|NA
CASSEGPSNEKLFF
TGTGCCAGCAGTGAAGGTCCGAGTAATGAAAAACTGTTTTTT
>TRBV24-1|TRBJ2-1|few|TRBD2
CATSDISGTAVDEQFF
TGTGCCACCAGTGACATAAGCGGGACCGCGGTTGATGAGCAGTTCTTC
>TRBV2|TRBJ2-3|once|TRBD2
CASSEFLAGGLTDTQYF
TGTGCCAGCAGTGAGTTTCTAGCGGGAGGACTCACAGATACGCAGTATTTT
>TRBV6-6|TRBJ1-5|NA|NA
CASSLTTGGNQPQHF
TGTGCCAGCAGTTTAACGACAGGAGGAAATCAGCCCCAGCATTTT
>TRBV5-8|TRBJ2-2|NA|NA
CASSFREENTGELFF
TGTGCCAGCAGCTTCAGGGAAGAGAACACCGGGGAGCTGTTTTTT